Listed below are T cell receptor beta chains from one sample, sequenced in a study of beta chain features in type 1 diabetes. Sequenced by immunoSEQ multiplex PCR; TCRdb stores in-frame clones only, minus some. Among about 340,000 clones listed, about 13% were seen once. The source material was naive CD4+ T cells from blood. Receptors were obtained from a woman under 30 with type 1 diabetes. CDR3s include the opening cysteine and the closing phenylalanine or tryptophan. Each record gives: V gene, D gene, clone size, J gene, CDR3 protein, CDR3 DNA. D genes are given only for firm matches. Size is stated for part of the rows, as once, few or many counts, or as a class when the clone is expanded.

V: TRBV7-9
D: TRBD1
size: NA
J: TRBJ2-7
CDR3: CASSSTTGVHEQYF
DNA: TGTGCCAGCAGCTCGACGACAGGGGTACACGAGCAGTACTTC

V: TRBV7-9
D: NA
size: NA
J: TRBJ2-3
CDR3: CASSSDHPTADTQYF
DNA: TGTGCCAGCAGCTCCGATCACCCCACAGCAGATACGCAGTATTTT

V: TRBV10-3
D: TRBD1
size: NA
J: TRBJ1-5
CDR3: CAISAGGGGQPQHF
DNA: TGTGCCATCAGTGCAGGAGGGGGCGGTCAGCCCCAGCATTTT

V: TRBV12-5
D: TRBD2
size: few
J: TRBJ2-5
CDR3: CASDGTSGTQYF
DNA: TGTGCTAGCGACGGGACTAGCGGAACCCAGTACTTC

V: TRBV5-4
D: TRBD1
size: NA
J: TRBJ1-2
CDR3: CASSLDRGDGYTF
DNA: TGTGCCAGCAGCTTGGACAGGGGGGATGGCTACACCTTC

V: TRBV19
D: NA
size: few
J: TRBJ2-1
CDR3: CASSSPSGSANEQFF
DNA: TGTGCCAGTAGTTCCCCTTCGGGTAGCGCCAATGAGCAGTTCTTC

V: TRBV7-9
D: TRBD2
size: few
J: TRBJ2-3
CDR3: CASSLEGGRWGWQYF
DNA: TGTGCCAGCAGCTTAGAAGGCGGGAGATGGGGTTGGCAGTATTTT

V: TRBV30
D: NA
size: NA
J: TRBJ2-3
CDR3: CAWSGAAGSTDTQYF
DNA: TGTGCCTGGAGTGGGGCGGCAGGGAGCACAGATACGCAGTATTTT

V: TRBV19
D: NA
size: NA
J: TRBJ2-1
CDR3: CASNLDSSYNEQFF
DNA: TGTGCCAGTAACCTGGACTCGTCCTACAATGAGCAGTTCTTC

V: TRBV5-4
D: TRBD2
size: NA
J: TRBJ2-5
CDR3: CASSLGREGTQYF
DNA: TGTGCCAGCAGCTTAGGGAGGGAAGGGACCCAGTACTTC

V: TRBV5-1
D: TRBD1
size: few
J: TRBJ1-2
CDR3: CASSSTGDYGYTF
DNA: TGCGCCAGCAGCTCGACAGGGGACTATGGCTACACCTTC

V: TRBV5-1
D: NA
size: few
J: TRBJ1-1
CDR3: CASTAGTLNTEAFF
DNA: TGCGCCAGCACCGCCGGGACACTGAACACTGAAGCTTTCTTT

V: TRBV30
D: NA
size: few
J: TRBJ2-5
CDR3: CAWSPHRAETQYF
DNA: TGTGCCTGGAGTCCTCACAGGGCTGAGACCCAGTACTTC

V: TRBV30
D: NA
size: few
J: TRBJ1-5
CDR3: CAWSVLGQPQHF
DNA: TGTGCCTGGAGTGTACTAGGACAGCCCCAGCATTTT

V: TRBV4-2
D: TRBD1
size: few
J: TRBJ1-2
CDR3: CASSQAQRTGGLYGYTF
DNA: TGTGCCAGCAGCCAAGCCCAAAGGACAGGGGGCCTCTATGGCTACACCTTC

V: TRBV15
D: NA
size: NA
J: TRBJ2-4
CDR3: CATSIRGNIQYF
DNA: TGTGCCACCAGCATCCGGGGGAACATTCAGTACTTC

V: TRBV6-5
D: TRBD2
size: few
J: TRBJ2-1
CDR3: CASSYSSGSRDEQFF
DNA: TGTGCCAGCAGTTACTCAAGCGGGAGCAGGGATGAGCAGTTCTTC

V: TRBV29-1
D: TRBD1
size: NA
J: TRBJ1-1
CDR3: CSVVFRDRGHEGTTEAFF
DNA: TGCAGCGTTGTGTTCCGGGACAGGGGGCATGAGGGGACCACTGAAGCTTTCTTT

V: TRBV25-1
D: NA
size: NA
J: TRBJ1-2
CDR3: CASSAWTTNYGYTF
DNA: TGTGCCAGCAGTGCCTGGACAACTAACTATGGCTACACCTTC

V: TRBV18
D: TRBD1
size: NA
J: TRBJ2-5
CDR3: CASSPQGRGLETQYF
DNA: TGTGCCAGCTCACCACAAGGCAGGGGGCTCGAGACCCAGTACTTC

V: TRBV19
D: NA
size: NA
J: TRBJ2-3
CDR3: CASSIGGGGWTDTQYF
DNA: TGTGCCAGTAGTATCGGCGGGGGCGGGTGGACAGATACGCAGTATTTT

V: TRBV30
D: NA
size: NA
J: TRBJ2-3
CDR3: CAWRETGSTDTQYF
DNA: TGTGCCTGGAGGGAAACAGGGAGCACAGATACGCAGTATTTT

V: TRBV4-3
D: NA
size: few
J: TRBJ1-4
CDR3: CASSQDYRVVNEKLFF
DNA: TGCGCCAGCAGCCAAGATTACAGGGTAGTTAATGAAAAACTGTTTTTT

V: TRBV28
D: TRBD1
size: few
J: TRBJ1-2
CDR3: CASRGGPGQGNYGYTF
DNA: TGTGCCAGCAGGGGTGGGCCGGGACAGGGAAACTATGGCTACACCTTC

V: TRBV4-1
D: TRBD2
size: NA
J: TRBJ2-2
CDR3: CASEAGVGFGSGELFF
DNA: TGCGCCAGCGAGGCGGGAGTCGGTTTTGGGTCCGGGGAGCTGTTTTTT

V: TRBV5-4
D: TRBD2
size: few
J: TRBJ2-5
CDR3: CASSFTGGIQETQYF
DNA: TGTGCCAGCAGCTTCACGGGAGGCATTCAAGAGACCCAGTACTTC

V: TRBV7-2
D: TRBD2
size: few
J: TRBJ2-1
CDR3: CASSARGLAGGPGNEQFF
DNA: TGTGCCAGCAGCGCCCGAGGACTAGCGGGAGGGCCGGGCAATGAGCAGTTCTTC

V: TRBV5-4
D: TRBD1
size: NA
J: TRBJ1-1
CDR3: CASSPGQREAFF
DNA: TGTGCCAGCAGCCCGGGACAGCGTGAAGCTTTCTTT

V: TRBV30
D: TRBD1
size: few
J: TRBJ1-5
CDR3: CAWSDRGLGNQPQHF
DNA: TGTGCCTGGTCGGACAGGGGATTAGGCAATCAGCCCCAGCATTTT

V: TRBV2
D: NA
size: NA
J: TRBJ1-1
CDR3: CASAREMNTEAFF
DNA: TGTGCCAGCGCGAGGGAAATGAACACTGAAGCTTTCTTT

V: TRBV7-9
D: TRBD1
size: NA
J: TRBJ2-6
CDR3: CASSSPTGGVAGANVLTF
DNA: TGTGCCAGCAGCTCCCCGACAGGGGGCGTCGCTGGGGCCAACGTCCTGACTTTC